Sequencing of this T cell receptor beta chain was carried out in a study of T cell repertoires in cytomegalovirus infection. The wider study: It can be stated that public TCR beta signatures indicated CMV infection as well as a matching HLA type.

About this clonotype: Its antigen remains unidentified.

Study-level points and caveats: HLA-C-restricted TCR beta clonotypes specific for CMV led the ex vivo response.

TCRdb itself ran the reads through MiXCR, one entry per CDR3 protein. The sample carries about 190,000 distinct CDR3 sequences, 28% recorded once. The germline CDR1 and CDR2 sequences are LNHNV and YYDKDF (reference sequence). This CDR3 region has 13 residues. Trimming stripped 0 bases from V and 6 bases from J, with 9 bases between. The sequencing sample was made of PBMCs. This sequence originates from a human donor in good health (CMV status not recorded). Some clones in this sample may be carry-over from other donors' samples. The V and J genes are TRBV15 and TRBJ2-7, with no clear D. The CDR3 region has the DNA TGTGCCACCAGCAGAGACAACGCCCTCGAGCAGTACTTC. Translation gives CATSRDNALEQYF. Based on the CDR3 plus reference TRBV15 and TRBJ2-7, the full variable domain is DAMVIQNPRYQVTQFGKPVTLSCSQTLNHNVMYWYQQKSSQAPKLLFHYYDKDFNNEADTPDNFQSRRPNTSFCFLDIRSPGLGDTAMYLCATSRDNALEQYFGPGTRLTVT.